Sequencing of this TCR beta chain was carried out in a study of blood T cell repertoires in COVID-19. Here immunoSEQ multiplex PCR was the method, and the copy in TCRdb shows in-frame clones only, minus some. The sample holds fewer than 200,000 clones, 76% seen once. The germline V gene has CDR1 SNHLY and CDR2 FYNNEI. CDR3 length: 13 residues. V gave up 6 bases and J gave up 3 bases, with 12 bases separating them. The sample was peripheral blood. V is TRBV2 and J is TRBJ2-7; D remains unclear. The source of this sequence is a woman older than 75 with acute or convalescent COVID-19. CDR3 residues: CASSRSERYEQYF. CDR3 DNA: TGTGCCAGCAGCCGGTCGGAGCGCTACGAGCAGTACTTC.